This T cell receptor (beta chain) was recorded in a study of breast tumors, draining lymph nodes, adjacent tissues. Points from the study as a whole: Compared with lymph nodes, tumors were less diverse; compared with nontumor tissue, more. The data were judged consistent with most tumor T cells coming from lymph node and expanding in tumor. Tumor and nontumor repertoires were significantly more similar in luminal-like than in basal-like breast cancer.

The CDR3 is 13 residues long. Trimming left V 5 bases short and J 4 bases short, with 8 bases between. The germline V gene has CDR1 SGHNT and CDR2 YENEEA. TCRdb reprocessed the multiplex PCR reads via MiXCR and lists one record per CDR3 protein. The sample has roughly 130,000 distinct CDR3 sequences, 15% to 20% seen once. There are many counts of this clonotype. Its target is unknown. The lymph nodes were axillary draining lymph nodes from breast cancer patients. The chain employs TRBV11-3 and TRBJ2-2; no firm D call. The sequencing input was axillary lymph node tissue. The sequence was collected from a female donor with breast cancer. Some clones in this sample may be carry-over from other donors' samples. The CDR3 is CASSRLGTGELFF. The CDR3 DNA follows: TGTGCCAGCAGCCGGTTAGGCACCGGGGAGCTGTTTTTT.